What follows describes a single T cell receptor (beta chain). Its antigen is still unknown. Researchers prepared the TCRbeta library using unique molecular identifiers, the study reports. TCRdb reanalysed the PCR reads using MiXCR and keeps one entry per CDR3 protein. The data show fewer than 550,000 distinct CDR3 sequences, about an eighth seen once. This entry is derived from a study of T-cell reconstitution after alpha-beta-depleted transplantation in children. Study-level findings and limits: T-cell numbers and diversity one year post-transplant derived largely from freshly generated T cells. The study reportedly traced alpha-beta T cells about two months after transplant to several hundred expanded graft clones.

The specimen comprised PBMCs, mostly from graft donor cells, sampled 180 days after TCRalphabeta/CD19-depleted stem cell transplant. This clonotype was obtained from a female patient aged 2-9 years who had a stem cell transplant for aplastic anemia, so the T cells may come from the graft donor.

CDR3 DNA: TGCAGTGCTAGAGATTTGGGACAGGGCAACAATGAGCAGTTCTTC. Its protein product is CSARDLGQGNNEQFF. The chain couples TRBV20-1 to TRBJ2-1; 9 bases are shared with TRBD1. Germline CDR1 DFQATT, CDR2 SNEGSKA (reference sequence). J lost 5 bases, V lost 0 bases, and 5 bases had no gene match. The CDR3 loop spans 15 amino acids.